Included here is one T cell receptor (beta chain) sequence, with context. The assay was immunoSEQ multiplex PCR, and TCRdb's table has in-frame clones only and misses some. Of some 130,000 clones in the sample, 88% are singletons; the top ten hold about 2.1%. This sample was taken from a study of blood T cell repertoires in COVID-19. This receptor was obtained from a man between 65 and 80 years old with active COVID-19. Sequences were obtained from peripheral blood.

CDR3 bases: TGTGCCAGCAGCGTAGGGCTCCCATATCAGGGGAGCTATGGCTACACCTTC. Translation: CASSVGLPYQGSYGYTF. This chain links TRBV9 with TRBJ1-2; TRBD1 might be the D (6 bases). Trimming stripped 0 bases from V and 4 bases from J, with 19 bases between. Germline CDR1 SGDLS, CDR2 YYNGEE. The CDR3 sequence is 17 residues long.